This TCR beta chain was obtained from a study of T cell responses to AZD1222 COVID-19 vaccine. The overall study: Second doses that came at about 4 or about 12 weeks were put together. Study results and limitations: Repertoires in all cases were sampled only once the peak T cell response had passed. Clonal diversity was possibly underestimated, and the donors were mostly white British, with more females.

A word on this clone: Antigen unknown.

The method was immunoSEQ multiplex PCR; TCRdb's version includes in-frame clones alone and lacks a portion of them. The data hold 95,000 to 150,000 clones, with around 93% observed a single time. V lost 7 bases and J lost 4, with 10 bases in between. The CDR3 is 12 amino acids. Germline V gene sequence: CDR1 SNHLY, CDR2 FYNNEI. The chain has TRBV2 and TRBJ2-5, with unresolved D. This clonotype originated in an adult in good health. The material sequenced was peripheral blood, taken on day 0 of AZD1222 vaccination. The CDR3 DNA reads TGTGCCAGCACCTACACCGGAGAGACCCAGTACTTC. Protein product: CASTYTGETQYF.